This is a list of T cell receptor beta chains from one sample in a study of blood T cell repertoires in COVID-19. Sequencing was performed with immunoSEQ multiplex PCR; in TCRdb, only in-frame clones are kept and a portion is missing. The sample contains under 45,000 clones, roughly 88% of which appear only once. The sample comprised peripheral blood. All receptors derive from a man between 60 and 70 years old with active COVID-19. Both conserved end residues are part of each CDR3. A D gene is named only where the DNA matches it firmly. Size tells how often a clone was seen (once, few, many) or the class of an expanded clone, and some rows leave it out.

V,D,J,size,CDR3,DNA
TRBV4-2,-,TRBJ2-1,-,CASTPSGSSYNEQFF,TGTGCCAGCACCCCAAGCGGGTCCTCCTACAATGAGCAGTTCTTC
TRBV7-8,-,TRBJ2-7,-,CASSLGLSVAYEQYF,TGTGCCAGCAGCTTAGGCTTGAGTGTGGCCTACGAGCAGTACTTC
TRBV19,TRBD2,TRBJ2-3,-,CASSIGLAGFGTDTQYF,TGTGCCAGTAGTATTGGGCTAGCGGGTTTTGGCACAGATACGCAGTATTTT
TRBV19,-,TRBJ2-5,-,CASSIGRRPIQETQYF,TGTGCCAGTAGTATCGGCCGGAGGCCCATCCAAGAGACCCAGTACTTC
TRBV3-1/TRBV3-2,-,TRBJ2-2,-,CASSQVRAHTGELFF,TGTGCCAGCAGCCAAGTCAGGGCTCACACCGGGGAGCTGTTTTTT
TRBV6-5,TRBD2,TRBJ2-7,once,CASSILAGGYEQYF,TGTGCCAGCAGTATCTTAGCGGGCGGCTACGAGCAGTACTTC
TRBV19,TRBD2,TRBJ2-5,-,CASKGLAQETQYF,TGTGCCAGTAAGGGACTAGCCCAAGAGACCCAGTACTTC
TRBV3-1/TRBV3-2,TRBD2,TRBJ2-3,-,CASSLRTSGRTDTQYF,TGTGCCAGCAGCCTTCGGACTAGCGGACGCACAGATACGCAGTATTTT
TRBV9,TRBD1,TRBJ1-4,-,CASSKDRGPLTNEKLFF,TGTGCCAGCAGCAAAGACAGGGGGCCTTTAACTAATGAAAAACTGTTTTTT
TRBV5-8,TRBD1,TRBJ1-1,-,CASRLRDRKNTEAFF,TGTGCCAGCAGATTACGGGACAGAAAGAACACTGAAGCTTTCTTT
TRBV25-1,-,TRBJ1-3,-,CASRTRRKGNTIYF,TGTGCCAGCAGGACCCGGAGGAAAGGAAACACCATATATTTT
TRBV25-1,TRBD1,TRBJ1-4,few,CASRRQGREKLFF,TGTGCCAGCAGAAGACAGGGGCGTGAAAAACTGTTTTTT
TRBV5-6,TRBD1,TRBJ2-5,-,CASSRDRGLGTQYF,TGTGCCAGCAGCCGGGACAGGGGGCTCGGGACCCAGTACTTC
TRBV25-1,-,TRBJ2-1,once,CASSEYTQIYNEQFF,TGTGCCAGCAGTGAATATACCCAGATTTACAATGAGCAGTTCTTC
TRBV28,-,TRBJ2-7,-,CASSLEGLAYEQYF,TGTGCCAGCAGTTTAGAGGGACTCGCCTACGAGCAGTACTTC
TRBV11-2,TRBD2,TRBJ2-1,-,CASSLYGLAGEVNEQFF,TGTGCCAGCAGCTTGTACGGACTAGCGGGAGAGGTGAATGAGCAGTTCTTC
TRBV5-6,-,TRBJ1-4,-,CASSRYGGANEKLFF,TGTGCCAGCAGCCGCTATGGGGGCGCTAATGAAAAACTGTTTTTT
TRBV4-2,TRBD2,TRBJ2-3,-,CASSRSTSVRGTDTQYF,TGTGCCAGCAGCCGCTCGACTAGCGTTAGGGGCACAGATACGCAGTATTTT
TRBV19,-,TRBJ2-2,-,CASSPRLGGNTGELFF,TGTGCCAGTAGTCCCCGACTAGGTGGGAATACCGGGGAGCTGTTTTTT
TRBV5-1,-,TRBJ1-2,-,CASSLVGGVNYGYTF,TGCGCCAGCAGCTTGGTAGGGGGGGTTAACTATGGCTACACCTTC
TRBV21-1,-,TRBJ2-1,-,CASSKARGPTSSYNEQFF,TGTGCCAGCAGCAAAGCAAGAGGGCCTACGAGCTCCTACAATGAGCAGTTCTTC
TRBV5-1,TRBD1,TRBJ1-1,-,CASSLHQGANTEAFF,TGCGCCAGCAGCTTGCACCAGGGGGCAAACACTGAAGCTTTCTTT
TRBV5-8,-,TRBJ2-7,-,CASSFSGNYEQYF,TGTGCCAGCAGCTTTTCAGGGAACTACGAGCAGTACTTC
TRBV28,-,TRBJ2-7,-,CASSLASYEQYF,TGTGCCAGCAGCCTAGCGTCTTACGAGCAGTACTTC
TRBV5-4,-,TRBJ2-3,-,CASSSGGTSTDTQYF,TGTGCCAGCAGCTCTGGCGGTACTAGCACAGATACGCAGTATTTT
TRBV28,-,TRBJ1-3,medium-sized,CASSMGGNRNTIYF,TGTGCCAGCAGTATGGGAGGGAACAGAAACACCATATATTTT
TRBV18,-,TRBJ2-7,-,CASSPRGNRREQYF,TGTGCCAGCTCACCACGCGGTAACAGGCGCGAGCAGTACTTC
TRBV6-5,TRBD1,TRBJ1-5,once,CASRTLGQNNQPQHF,TGTGCCAGCAGGACCCTGGGACAGAACAATCAGCCCCAGCATTTT
TRBV5-8,-,TRBJ2-3,-,CASSLPTGPYTDTQYF,TGTGCCAGCAGCTTGCCGACGGGTCCCTACACAGATACGCAGTATTTT
TRBV6-2/TRBV6-3,-,TRBJ2-1,-,CASSLIGLNNEQFF,TGTGCCAGCAGCCTTATTGGACTGAACAATGAGCAGTTCTTC
TRBV7-8,-,TRBJ1-1,-,CASSLGGGLNTEAFF,TGTGCCAGCAGCTTAGGTGGGGGCCTGAACACTGAAGCTTTCTTT
TRBV27,-,TRBJ2-1,-,CASSPFWRERDEQFF,TGTGCCAGCAGTCCTTTTTGGAGGGAGAGGGATGAGCAGTTCTTC
TRBV5-4,TRBD1,TRBJ2-5,-,CASRYDRGVETQYF,TGTGCCAGCAGATATGACAGGGGAGTGGAGACCCAGTACTTC
TRBV7-2,-,TRBJ1-2,-,CASSLRSRGNYGYTF,TGTGCCAGCAGCTTACGGTCTAGGGGTAACTATGGCTACACCTTC
TRBV28,TRBD1,TRBJ1-2,-,CASSMTGGSYGYTF,TGTGCCAGCAGTATGACAGGGGGTTCCTATGGCTACACCTTC
TRBV24-1,TRBD1,TRBJ1-2,-,CATSEAGTGNGYTF,TGTGCCACCAGTGAAGCCGGGACAGGGAATGGCTACACCTTC
TRBV3-1/TRBV3-2,TRBD1,TRBJ1-1,medium-sized,CASALTGGFNTEAFF,TGTGCCAGCGCTCTGACAGGGGGCTTCAACACTGAAGCTTTCTTT
TRBV11-2,TRBD1,TRBJ1-4,-,CASSSIRRQGEDEKLFF,TGTGCCAGCAGCTCGATCCGAAGACAGGGGGAGGATGAAAAACTGTTTTTT
TRBV19,TRBD2,TRBJ2-7,-,CASSIGAGGPAEQYF,TGTGCCAGTAGTATCGGGGCGGGAGGACCCGCCGAGCAGTACTTC
TRBV5-1,TRBD2,TRBJ2-1,-,CASSLALAEYNEQFF,TGCGCCAGCAGCTTGGCCCTAGCGGAGTACAATGAGCAGTTCTTC
TRBV3-1/TRBV3-2,TRBD1,TRBJ1-6,-,CATAKGDRSNSPLHF,TGTGCCACCGCAAAAGGGGACAGGTCTAATTCACCCCTCCACTTT
TRBV19,TRBD1,TRBJ1-1,-,CASSMARGQGSTEAFF,TGTGCCAGTAGTATGGCCCGTGGACAGGGGAGCACTGAAGCTTTCTTT
TRBV19,TRBD1,TRBJ1-5,-,CASSGRGPPYSNQPQHF,TGTGCCAGTAGCGGCAGGGGGCCCCCTTATAGCAATCAGCCCCAGCATTTT
TRBV6-5,TRBD1,TRBJ2-5,-,CASSPQQGAWETQYF,TGTGCCAGCAGTCCCCAACAGGGGGCGTGGGAGACCCAGTACTTC
TRBV12-5,TRBD1,TRBJ1-5,few,CASGSGQGNQPQHF,TGTGCTAGTGGTTCAGGACAGGGAAATCAGCCCCAGCATTTT
TRBV10-1,-,TRBJ1-1,-,CASSRGSSEAFF,TGCGCCAGCAGCCGCGGATCCTCTGAAGCTTTCTTT
TRBV3-1/TRBV3-2,TRBD2,TRBJ2-2,-,CASSSRSVARERTGELFF,TGTGCCAGCAGCTCCAGGTCCGTAGCGCGGGAGAGAACCGGGGAGCTGTTTTTT